Sequencing of this T cell receptor beta chain was carried out in a study of T-cell memory formation after mild COVID-19. Overall study results and limits: Shrinking CD4+ clones resided mostly in CM and EM, and CD8+ ones in EMRA.

Ten or more counts support this clonotype. Its antigen remains unknown. The 5'RACE method, run with constant-segment primers, produced TCR alpha and TCR beta cDNA libraries (carrying sample barcodes and UMIs). One entry per CDR3 protein, called by TCRdb with MiXCR from the 5' RACE reads. The repertoire includes 40,000 to 60,000 distinct CDR3 sequences, approximately 6.6% of them detected once, and roughly 1.4% sits in the top ten. The clonotype was recovered from a man between 18 and 29 years old who had mild COVID-19 (a few samples of this study predate the infection). Cell type and time point are not known. The specimen sequenced was PBMCs or a T cell subset sorted from them (not recorded which).

CDR3 coding DNA: TGTGCCAGCAGCTTAAGAGGGGTTCAAGAGACCCAGTACTTC. Protein: CASSLRGVQETQYF. The gene calls are TRBV7-2 and TRBJ2-5; D may correspond to TRBD1 or TRBD2 (5 bases each). Germline V gene data show CDR1 as SGHTA and CDR2 as FQGNSA. This CDR3 region has 14 residues. Trimming shortened V by 2 bases and J by 2 bases, and 9 bases separated the two germline ends.